This TCR beta chain originates from a study of T cells in narcolepsy. Overall study: Healthy controls were enrolled alongside patients with narcolepsy type 1 or type 2.

Assay used: immunoSEQ multiplex PCR; TCRdb lists only in-frame clones, some missing. The sample carries more than 10,000 clones, over 65% recorded once. Findings and caveats of the study: Comparing one patient's CSF and blood CD4+ clonotypes highlighted HCRT- and TRIB2-specific autoreactive clonotypes. Healthy controls reportedly lacked the autoreactive clonotypes serially found in patients' blood.

Points on this clone: Its antigen is unidentified. This sequence is one base from a far larger clone and is likely a read error.

Per the germline V gene, CDR1 is SEHNR and CDR2 is FQNEAQ (reference sequence). The CDR3 spans 14 residues. The V end lost 4 bases, the J end lost 9 bases, and 13 bases lay between the germline ends. Material for sequencing was CD45RA- memory CD8+ T cells from PBMCs. This sequence was found in a human donor with narcolepsy. The chain joins TRBV7-9 to TRBJ1-6, with TRBD1 as a possible D gene (5 bases). As DNA, the CDR3 is TGTGCCAGCAGCTCCGTCGCGGGGGTTTCACCCCTCCACTTT. Translating gives CASSSVAGVSPLHF.